A single sample is the source of the 17 T cell receptor beta chains below, sequenced in a study of blood T cell repertoires in COVID-19. Sequencing used immunoSEQ multiplex PCR; TCRdb keeps in-frame clones, though not all of them. The table includes some 260,000 clones, roughly 87% detected once. Sequencing used PBMCs or T cells enriched from blood (not recorded which). All receptors come from a woman between 25 and 40 years old with acute COVID-19.

For this clone: Sequence at one end of the junction differs from germline and may be a read error. The chain carries TRBV7-7 and TRBJ2-2, with 10 positions matching TRBD2. Germline CDR1 SSHAT, CDR2 FNYEAQ (reference sequence). This CDR3 spans 18 amino acids. The CDR3 region is CASSASYWASGSPGELFF. The CDR3 DNA reads as TGTGCTAGCAGCGCATCATACTGGGCTAGCGGGAGCCCCGGGGAGCTGTTTTTT.

This chain links TRBV4-3 with TRBJ2-2, with 8 positions matching TRBD1. Germline values: CDR1 LGHNA, CDR2 YSLEER. The CDR3 runs 16 residues. V shed 4 bases, J shed 4 bases, and the junction held 8 bases outside the gene matches. In nucleotides, the CDR3 is TGCGCCAGCAGCCGAGACAGGGGATTGATCACCGGGGAGCTGTTTTTT. This gives the protein CASSRDRGLITGELFF.

The rearrangement links TRBV5-1 to TRBJ1-2; D is unclear. The V and J ends lost 4 bases and 0 bases respectively, with 13 bases between them. Germline CDR1 reads SGHRS; CDR2 reads YFSETQ. CDR3 size: 15 residues. The CDR3 here is CASSQGGLSNYGYTF. As DNA, the CDR3 is TGCGCCAGCAGCCAAGGAGGACTTTCTAACTATGGCTACACCTTC.

This chain links TRBV5-1 with TRBJ2-5, with 8 bases aligning to TRBD2. The CDR3 totals 16 residues. Trimming took 3 bases from V and 1 from J; bases not matched to a gene: 8. Germline values: CDR1 SGHRS, CDR2 YFSETQ. The CDR3 loop reads CASSSISGASQETQYF. CDR3 nucleotide sequence: TGCGCCAGCAGCTCCATTAGCGGGGCTTCCCAAGAGACCCAGTACTTC.

V and J are TRBV10-1 and TRBJ1-5, with D tentatively TRBD1 (6 bases). The CDR3 length is 19 residues. Germline CDR1 WNHNN, CDR2 SYGVQD (reference sequence). Trimming shortened V by 10 bases and J by 0 bases, and 28 bases separated the two germline ends. In nucleotides, the CDR3 is TGCGCCACGACAACCAGAGACAGGACGGTCCAGGTTAGCAATCAGCCCCAGCATTTT. Protein product: CATTTRDRTVQVSNQPQHF.

The chain has TRBV6-1 and TRBJ2-7; 9 positions match TRBD1. Germline CDR1 reads MNHNS; CDR2 reads SASEGT. After removal of 0 bases from V and 5 bases from J, the junction contained 5 bases not matched to a gene. This CDR3 contains 15 residues. The CDR3: CASSEAGQGSDEQYF. For the CDR3, the DNA is TGTGCCAGCAGTGAAGCGGGACAGGGTAGCGACGAGCAGTACTTC.

The gene calls are TRBV28 and TRBJ1-5, with D perhaps TRBD1 (6 bases). Trimming left V 1 base short and J 5 bases short, with 12 bases between. This CDR3 region has 15 residues. CDR1 and CDR2 (germline): MDHEN, SYDVKM. CDR3 residues: CASSLYRVGDQPQHF. Here the CDR3 DNA reads TGTGCCAGCAGTTTATACAGGGTGGGGGATCAGCCCCAGCATTTT.

The genes are TRBV15 and TRBJ2-2; 11 bases match TRBD2. V was clipped by 0 bases and J by 4 bases; unmatched bases: 1. The germline V gene encodes CDR1 LNHNV and CDR2 YYDKDF (reference sequence). The CDR3 covers 16 residues. The CDR3 DNA sequence: TGTGCCACCAGCAGAGATCTAGCGGGGGGCACCGGGGAGCTGTTTTTT. It yields the protein CATSRDLAGGTGELFF.

This clone turned up a few times. The chain combines TRBV6-2 or TRBV6-3 with TRBJ2-1; 12 bases map to TRBD1. The trim removed 5 bases at V and 5 bases at J, leaving 10 bases unmatched. Germline V gene lookup returns CDR1 MNHEY and CDR2 SVGEGT. This CDR3 region has 17 residues. Written as DNA, the CDR3 is TGTGCCAGCAGTCAGGGACAGGGGGCGCGTCTCCACAATGAGCAGTTCTTC. It specifies CASSQGQGARLHNEQFF.

V is TRBV6-1 and J is TRBJ1-2; D call uncertain. CDR1 is MNHNS, CDR2 SASEGT, per germline. The CDR3 contains 14 residues. V was cut by 2 bases and J by 1 base, with 8 bases left in between. DNA for the CDR3: TGTGCCAGCAGTGAACGAGCGGTTAACTATGGCTACACCTTC. Protein sequence: CASSERAVNYGYTF.

This clone has just one count. The gene calls are TRBV28 and TRBJ2-6; no clear D gene. V was cut by 4 bases and J by 1 base, with 8 bases left in between. The germline CDR1 and CDR2 sequences are MDHEN and SYDVKM. The CDR3 loop spans 15 amino acids. In DNA, the CDR3 is TGTGCCAGCAGTTCCGGGTCTTCTGGGGCCAACGTCCTGACTTTC. It specifies CASSSGSSGANVLTF.

The chain links TRBV28 to TRBJ1-5; TRBD1 matches at 9 bases. V gave up 6 bases and J gave up 6 bases; unmatched junction bases: 9. CDR3 size: 15 residues. Looked up from germline, CDR1 is MDHEN and CDR2 is SYDVKM. As DNA, the CDR3 is TGTGCCAGCAGCCTCGGGGGACAGGGAGGTCAGCCCCAGCATTTT. Protein: CASSLGGQGGQPQHF.

The V gene is TRBV10-3, the J gene TRBJ1-5, with 8 nucleotides matching TRBD1. The germline V gene encodes CDR1 ENHRY and CDR2 SYGVKD. Trimming cost V 2 bases and J 6 bases; bases outside gene matches: 6. This CDR3 has 15 residues. The CDR3 nucleotides read TGTGCCATCAGTGAGAGAGGGACAGGTGCTCAGCCCCAGCATTTT. Translation: CAISERGTGAQPQHF.

V and J are TRBV14 and TRBJ2-6; D is unclear. In germline, CDR1 is SGHDN, CDR2 FVKESK. The ends were cut back, 0 bases at V and 2 bases at J, with 8 bases in the middle. This CDR3 spans 16 amino acids. As DNA, the CDR3 is TGTGCCAGCAGCCAAGATCGAGAACCTGGGGCCAACGTCCTGACTTTC. It encodes CASSQDREPGANVLTF.

V is TRBV28 and J is TRBJ2-7; TRBD1 matches 7 bases. The length of the CDR3 is 13 residues. Germline V gene sequence: CDR1 MDHEN, CDR2 SYDVKM. V was pared by 2 bases and J by 9 bases, with 7 bases of the junction left unmatched. CDR3 DNA: TGTGCCAGCAGTTTAGGGACAGCACCCCGGCAGTACTTC. Its translation is CASSLGTAPRQYF.

The chain couples TRBV3-1 (or the pseudogene TRBV3-2) to TRBJ2-1; a possible D gene is TRBD2 (5 bases). Trimming took off 0 bases at V and 10 bases at J, with 7 bases between the two ends. CDR1 LGHDT and CDR2 YNNKEL come from the germline V gene (reference sequence). CDR3 size: 12 residues. DNA for the CDR3: TGTGCCAGCAGCCAAGAGGACTTCGAGCAGTTCTTC. Translation: CASSQEDFEQFF.

The chain carries TRBV15 and TRBJ1-5, with TRBD1 identical over 7 bases. Germline V gene sequence: CDR1 LNHNV, CDR2 YYDKDF (reference sequence). The CDR3 runs to 16 residues. V lost 1 base to trimming and J lost 6 bases; unmatched junction nucleotides: 9. This chain's CDR3 is CATSRGHATGVQPQHF. DNA of the CDR3: TGTGCCACCAGCAGAGGACACGCCACAGGGGTTCAGCCCCAGCATTTT. The full variable domain, its missing parts supplied by reference TRBV15 and TRBJ1-5, is DAMVIQNPRYQVTQFGKPVTLSCSQTLNHNVMYWYQQKSSQAPKLLFHYYDKDFNNEADTPDNFQSRRPNTSFCFLDIRSPGLGDTAMYLCATSRGHATGVQPQHFGDGTRLSIL.